This TCR beta chain was documented in a study of T cell responses to AZD1222 COVID-19 vaccine. General study points: Possibly, clonal diversity was underestimated; donors were largely white British and included more females. Along spike, vaccine-associated CD4 TCRs were found throughout, with dominance at 160-218 and 743-854. When two AZD1222 doses had been given, Spike-specific TCR breadth and depth rose.

The ends were cut back, 7 bases at V and 5 bases at J, with 19 bases in the middle. This CDR3 has 15 residues. Germline CDR1 LNHDA, CDR2 SQIVND (reference sequence). Note on this clone: Its target is unknown.

The assay was immunoSEQ multiplex PCR, and TCRdb's table has in-frame clones only and misses some. The sample has 150,000 to 180,000 clones, more than 90% seen once. The TCR was taken from an adult in good health. The rearrangement joins TRBV19 to TRBJ2-3, with D hard to call. The sequenced sample was peripheral blood, obtained on day 0 of AZD1222 vaccination. The CDR3 DNA follows: TGTGCCAGTAACCAGGACCGAGATCCTTTAGATACGCAGTATTTT. It specifies CASNQDRDPLDTQYF.